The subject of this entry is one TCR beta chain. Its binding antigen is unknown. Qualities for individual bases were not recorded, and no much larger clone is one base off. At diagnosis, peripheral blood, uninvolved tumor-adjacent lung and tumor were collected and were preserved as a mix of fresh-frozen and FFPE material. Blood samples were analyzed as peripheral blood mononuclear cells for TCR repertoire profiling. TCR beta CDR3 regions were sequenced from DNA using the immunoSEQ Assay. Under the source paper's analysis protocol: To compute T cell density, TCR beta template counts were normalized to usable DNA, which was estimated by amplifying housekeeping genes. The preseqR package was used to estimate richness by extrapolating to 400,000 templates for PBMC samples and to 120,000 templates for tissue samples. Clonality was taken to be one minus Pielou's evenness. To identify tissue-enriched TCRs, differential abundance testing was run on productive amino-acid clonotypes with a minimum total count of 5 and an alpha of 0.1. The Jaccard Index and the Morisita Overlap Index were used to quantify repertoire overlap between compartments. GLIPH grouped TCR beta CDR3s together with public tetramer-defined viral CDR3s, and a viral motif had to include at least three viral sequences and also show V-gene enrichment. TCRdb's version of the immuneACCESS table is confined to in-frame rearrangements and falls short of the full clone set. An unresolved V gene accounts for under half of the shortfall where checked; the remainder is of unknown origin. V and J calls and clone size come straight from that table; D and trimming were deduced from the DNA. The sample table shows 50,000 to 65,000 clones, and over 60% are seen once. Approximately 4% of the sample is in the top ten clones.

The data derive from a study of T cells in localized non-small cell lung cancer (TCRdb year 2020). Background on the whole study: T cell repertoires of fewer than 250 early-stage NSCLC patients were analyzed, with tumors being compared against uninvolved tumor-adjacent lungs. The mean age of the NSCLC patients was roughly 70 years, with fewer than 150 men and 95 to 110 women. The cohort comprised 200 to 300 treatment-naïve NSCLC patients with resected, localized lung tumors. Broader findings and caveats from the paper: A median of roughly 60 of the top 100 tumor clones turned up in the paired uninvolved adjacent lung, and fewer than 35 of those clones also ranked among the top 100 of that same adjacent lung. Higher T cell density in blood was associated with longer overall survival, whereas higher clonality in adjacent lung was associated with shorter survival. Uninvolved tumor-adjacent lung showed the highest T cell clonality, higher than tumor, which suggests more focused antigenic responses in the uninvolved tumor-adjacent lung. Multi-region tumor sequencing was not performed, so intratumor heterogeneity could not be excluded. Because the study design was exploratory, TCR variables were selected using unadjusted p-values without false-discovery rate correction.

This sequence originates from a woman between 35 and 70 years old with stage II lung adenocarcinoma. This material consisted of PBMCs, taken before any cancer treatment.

The CDR3 is CASSYSSQNEQFF. In nucleotide form, the sequence is TGTGCCAGCAGTTACTCGAGTCAAAATGAGCAGTTCTTC. The sequence joins TRBV6-5 to TRBJ2-1, with the identity of the D gene unclear. The CDR1 and CDR2 encoded by the germline V gene are MNHEY and SVGAGI. Inclusive of the bounding cysteine and phenylalanine, the CDR3 is 13 residues long. Solely the CDR3 DNA is kept, with 39 bases framed from the first base. Trimming takes 0 bases from V and 7 bases from J, and the germline ends sit 7 bases apart.